This T cell receptor (beta chain) appears in the sequencing data of a study of T-cell memory formation after mild COVID-19. Study overall: Largely, the TCR clusters proved donor specific.

Each CDR3 protein is one row after TCRdb ran MiXCR on the 5' RACE reads. The data show some 600,000 distinct CDR3 sequences, approximately 15% seen once. This clonotype was recorded many times. Material for sequencing was PBMCs or a T cell subset sorted from them (not recorded which). This TCR derives from an adult woman who had mild COVID-19 (a few samples of this study predate the infection). Cell type and time point are not known.

CDR3 residues: CASSLGTSDTGELFF. For the CDR3, the DNA is TGCGCCAGCAGTTTAGGCACTAGCGACACCGGGGAGCTGTTTTTT. This rearrangement joins TRBV5-1 to TRBJ2-2; 7 bases line up with TRBD2. J gave up 3 bases and V 5 bases, and 7 bases lay outside the gene matches. This CDR3 contains 15 residues. Looked up from germline, CDR1 is SGHRS and CDR2 is YFSETQ.